This T cell receptor beta chain was identified during a study of blood T cell repertoires in COVID-19. Trimming removed 4 bases from V and 0 bases from J, with 13 bases in between. This CDR3 contains 15 residues. In germline, CDR1 is LGHDT, CDR2 YNNKEL (reference sequence). This table comes from immunoSEQ multiplex PCR, and its TCRdb copy is limited to in-frame clones, with some not included. The table shows tens of thousands of clones, with roughly 85% occurring only once. Sample: peripheral blood. The chain recombines TRBV3-1 (or the pseudogene TRBV3-2) with TRBJ2-7; no definite D call. This TCR derives from a human donor with acute or convalescent COVID-19. The donor label of this sample is uncertain. CDR3 sequence reads: CASSPLRDGSYEQYF. The DNA of the CDR3 is TGTGCCAGCAGCCCACTAAGAGACGGCTCCTACGAGCAGTACTTC.